The 20 T cell receptor beta chains given below trace back to one sample, sequenced in a study of regulatory T cells in long-lasting Graves disease. CDR3 regions were amplified by Arm-PCR using iRepertoire HTBI primers to build TCR beta libraries. TCRdb redid the calling of the multiplex PCR reads with MiXCR, one entry per CDR3 protein. The sample lists a few hundred thousand distinct CDR3 sequences; around 15% were seen once. Noted time point: newly diagnosed GD, antithyroid drugs for less than 3 months. RNA extracted from PBMCs served as the sequencing template. The sample was also linked to a second study, of T cells in Graves' hyperthyroidism and ophthalmopathy.

The sequenced sample was peripheral blood mononuclear cells (PBMCs), obtained at new diagnosis, from a patient treated with antithyroid drugs. These receptors all stem from a woman aged 18 to 35 with Graves disease.

This clonotype was observed a few times. This chain joins TRBV4-2 and TRBJ2-7; 10 positions agree with TRBD2. V was pared by 5 bases and J by 3 bases, with 13 bases of the junction left unmatched. CDR3 size: 17 residues. CDR1 is LGHNA and CDR2 is YNFKEQ in the germline V gene. CDR3 DNA sequence: TGTGCCAGCAGCTTAAGACTAGCGGGCGATTCGAGCTACGAGCAGTACTTC. Encoded protein: CASSLRLAGDSSYEQYF.

The CDR3 DNA is TGTGCCAGCAGTTACGTCCAGGGCCGCACAGATACGCAGTATTTT. Translation gives CASSYVQGRTDTQYF. The chain combines TRBV6-5 with TRBJ2-3, with a weak D call TRBD1 (5 bases). Trimming stripped 2 bases from V and 1 base from J, with 10 bases between. In germline, CDR1 is MNHEY, CDR2 SVGAGI. The CDR3 sequence is 15 residues long.

This clonotype was seen many times. The V call is TRBV6-2 or TRBV6-3, the J call TRBJ2-3; tentatively, D is TRBD2 (6 bases). V was pared by 5 bases and J by 1 base, with 13 bases between. Germline loops: CDR1 MNHEY, CDR2 SVGEGT. The length of the CDR3 is 15 residues. The CDR3 loop reads CASSDAASGTDTQYF. The CDR3 nucleotides are TGTGCCAGCAGTGACGCGGCTAGCGGCACAGATACGCAGTATTTT.

This clonotype was seen many times. V usage is TRBV3-1 and J usage is TRBJ2-7, with 8 bases matching TRBD2. The V gene's germline CDR1 is LGHDT and CDR2 YNNKEL (reference sequence). V trimming: 3 bases; J trimming: 6 bases; junction bases outside the gene matches: 10. The CDR3 covers 15 residues. Here the CDR3 reads CASSHATSGGGEQYF. The CDR3 region has the DNA TGTGCCAGCAGCCACGCCACCAGCGGGGGAGGCGAGCAGTACTTC.

This clonotype showed up many times. The chain carries TRBV7-8 and TRBJ1-5; D call uncertain. V lost 1 base and J lost 5, with 18 bases in between. Germline V CDR1 and CDR2: SGHVS, FQNEAQ. This CDR3 region has 17 residues. The CDR3 sequence: CASSLVPTPSLDQPQHF. The CDR3 coding sequence is TGTGCCAGCAGCTTAGTCCCGACACCTTCGTTGGATCAGCCCCAGCATTTT.

The sample holds many counts of this clonotype. The V call is TRBV20-1, the J call TRBJ2-7, with 9 bases aligning to TRBD2. The CDR3 loop spans 13 amino acids. Germline V CDR1 and CDR2: DFQATT, SNEGSKA (reference sequence). The V segment lost 5 bases and the J segment 5 bases; nucleotides outside the gene matches: 7. CDR3 sequence (DNA): TGCAGTGCTGCACTAGCGGGCCTCAACGAGCAGTACTTC. Translating gives CSAALAGLNEQYF.

A note on this clonotype: A far larger clone is a single base away, which makes a read error likely. V usage is TRBV7-2 and J usage is TRBJ2-3; 7 bases line up with TRBD1. This CDR3 spans 15 amino acids. Germline lookup yields CDR1 SGHTA and CDR2 FQGNSA. Losses at the gene ends were 5 bases for V and 5 bases for J; bases not matched to a gene: 10. CDR3 DNA sequence: TGTGCCAGCAGCCCCGACAGGGTTGCGGAAGATACGCAGTATTTT. It codes for CASSPDRVAEDTQYF.

V usage is TRBV18 and J usage is TRBJ1-5; 9 bases are a match to TRBD1. With 5 bases clipped from V and 2 bases from J, the junction kept 7 bases outside the gene matches. Germline-derived CDR1 and CDR2 are KGHSH and LQKENI. The CDR3 has 16 residues. The CDR3 protein is CASSSGQGSGNQPQHF. Here the CDR3 DNA reads TGTGCCAGCTCATCGGGACAGGGAAGCGGCAATCAGCCCCAGCATTTT.

This clonotype was counted ten times or more. V is TRBV5-1 and J is TRBJ2-3; D is possibly TRBD2 (5 bases). V gave up 2 bases and J gave up 2 bases, with 12 bases separating them. This CDR3 spans 15 amino acids. Germline CDR1 SGHRS, CDR2 YFSETQ. In DNA form, the CDR3 reads TGCGCCAGCAGCTTCGAGAGGGTACCCACAGATACGCAGTATTTT. Its protein is CASSFERVPTDTQYF.

The chain carries TRBV5-8 and TRBJ1-5; D is unresolved. Germline CDR1 and CDR2: SGHTS and YDEGEE. The CDR3 is 16 residues long. V lost 3 bases, J lost 7 bases, and 20 bases lay in between. The DNA for the CDR3 is TGTGCCAGCAGCTCCAGGACCAGGCCGGGCGGGCAGCCCCAGCATTTT. Translated: CASSSRTRPGGQPQHF.

V gene TRBV29-1 combines with J gene TRBJ2-3; maybe TRBD1 (5 bases). The V gene lost 0 bases and the J gene lost 7 bases, with 11 bases spanning the gap. The CDR3 is made up of 13 amino acids. The germline gives CDR1 SQVTM, CDR2 ANQGSEA. The CDR3 reads CSVEDTGLNTQYF. The CDR3 nucleotides are TGCAGCGTTGAAGATACAGGTCTAAATACGCAGTATTTT.

This chain joins TRBV4-1 and TRBJ1-1; D is possibly TRBD1 (5 bases). Germline loops: CDR1 MGHRA, CDR2 YSYEKL. Trimming pared 2 bases from V and 4 bases from J, leaving 26 bases between. This CDR3 region has 19 residues. The CDR3, as DNA: TGCGCCAGCAGCCAAAGTGGGGGGTCGGCAGAATGGGTGTTCACTGAAGCTTTCTTT. Protein product: CASSQSGGSAEWVFTEAFF.

Many counts were recorded for this clonotype. The V gene is TRBV2, the J gene TRBJ2-3; maybe TRBD1 (5 bases). V was cut by 7 bases and J by 0 bases, with 14 bases left in between. The CDR3 has 15 amino acids. Looked up from germline, CDR1 is SNHLY and CDR2 is FYNNEI. DNA for the CDR3: TGTGCCAGCACCCGACAGAAAACTAGCACAGATACGCAGTATTTT. Amino acid sequence: CASTRQKTSTDTQYF.

The gene calls are TRBV7-2 and TRBJ1-2, with TRBD1 matching 8 bases. The V gene end was trimmed by 0 bases and the J gene end by 7 bases; junction bases not matched to a gene: 7. CDR1 and CDR2 (germline): SGHTA, FQGNSA. This CDR3 spans 15 amino acids. This chain's CDR3 is CASSLAEAGGFGYTF. The CDR3 coding sequence is TGTGCCAGCAGCTTAGCGGAGGCAGGGGGCTTTGGCTACACCTTC.

With respect to this clonotype: A much larger clone is a single base away; this may be a read error. V is TRBV28 and J is TRBJ2-1; D may be TRBD1 or TRBD2 (5 bases each). The germline gives CDR1 MDHEN, CDR2 SYDVKM. V was clipped by 7 bases and J by 4 bases, with 17 bases between them. The CDR3 sequence is 15 residues long. The CDR3 DNA reads TGTGCCAGCACCGCCGGGACGAATAATTACAATGAGCAGTTCTTC. Translated, it gives CASTAGTNNYNEQFF.

This clonotype showed up many times. The chain employs TRBV5-1 and TRBJ2-1; 12 nucleotides agree with TRBD2. Germline assignment: CDR1 SGHRS and CDR2 YFSETQ. This CDR3 has 20 amino acids. V lost 4 bases, J lost 8 bases, and 22 bases stayed unmatched. The CDR3: CASSRSGLERLAGDSDEQFF. The CDR3 nucleotides are TGCGCCAGCAGCAGATCGGGACTTGAGAGACTAGCGGGAGACTCGGATGAGCAGTTCTTC.

This clonotype was recorded a few times. The genes are TRBV20-1 and TRBJ1-2, with TRBD1 identical over 7 bases. The length of the CDR3 is 13 residues. Germline trimming cut 0 bases from V and 7 bases from J; bases unmatched to any gene: 5. CDR1 DFQATT and CDR2 SNEGSKA come from the germline V gene (reference sequence). The CDR3 coding sequence is TGCAGTGCTAGAGACCCTGACAGGGCTGGCTACACCTTC. Amino acids: CSARDPDRAGYTF.

This rearrangement joins TRBV6-5 to TRBJ2-4; 11 bases agree with TRBD2. Germline CDR1 reads MNHEY; CDR2 reads SVGAGI. The CDR3 has 19 amino acids. V was pared by 0 bases and J by 0 bases, with 7 bases of the junction left unmatched. The CDR3 bases are TGTGCCAGCAGTTACTCGTCGTCTAGCGGGAGGCTAGCCAAAAACATTCAGTACTTC. This codes for CASSYSSSSGRLAKNIQYF.

The chain employs TRBV20-1 and TRBJ2-7; 10 bases map to TRBD1. The CDR3 consists of 17 residues. With 4 bases clipped from V and 5 bases from J, the junction kept 17 bases outside the gene matches. Per the germline V gene, CDR1 is DFQATT and CDR2 is SNEGSKA (reference sequence). In nucleotides, the CDR3 is TGCAGTGCTAACCTGCAACGAAGGACAGGGGGATTGAACGAGCAGTACTTC. Amino acid sequence: CSANLQRRTGGLNEQYF.

On this clonotype: A single base is all that separates this from a far larger clone, so a read error is likely. The chain couples TRBV6-2 or TRBV6-3 to TRBJ2-2; 7 bases are a match to TRBD2. The CDR3 runs to 14 residues. Germline V gene sequence: CDR1 MNHEY, CDR2 SVGEGT. The CDR3 DNA reads as TGTGCCAGCGGCGGGAGAATCGACACCGGGGGGCTGTTTTTT. Amino acid sequence: CASGGRIDTGGLFF.